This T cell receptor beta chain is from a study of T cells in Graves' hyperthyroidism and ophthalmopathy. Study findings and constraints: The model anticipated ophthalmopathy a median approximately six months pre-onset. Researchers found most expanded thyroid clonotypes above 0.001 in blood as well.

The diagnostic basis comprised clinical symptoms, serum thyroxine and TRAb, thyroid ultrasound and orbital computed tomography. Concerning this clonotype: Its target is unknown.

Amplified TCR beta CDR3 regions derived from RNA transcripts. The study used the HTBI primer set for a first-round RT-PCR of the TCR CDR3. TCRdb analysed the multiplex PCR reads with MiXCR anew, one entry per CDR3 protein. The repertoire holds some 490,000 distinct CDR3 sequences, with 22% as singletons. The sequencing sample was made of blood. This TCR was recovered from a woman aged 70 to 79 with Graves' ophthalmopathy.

As DNA, the CDR3 is TGTGCCAGCAGCCCAAAGTGGGTACACGTCTTCCAGACCCAGTACTTC. Translation: CASSPKWVHVFQTQYF. The J gene is TRBJ2-5, the V gene TRBV3-1; the D is unclear. The CDR3 has 16 residues. The V end was cut by 4 bases, the J end by 6 bases, with 21 bases between. Germline CDR1 LGHDT, CDR2 YNNKEL (reference sequence).